This entry features one T cell receptor (beta chain) sequence. Trimming at V came to 1 base and at J to 3 bases, leaving 7 bases not matched to a gene. Germline CDR1 reads SGHTA; CDR2 reads FQGNSA. CDR3 size: 16 residues. The data are from a study of control samples from healthy donors and cancer patients. Repertoires were generated with immunoSEQ multiplex PCR, while TCRdb's copy carries only in-frame clones and drops some. Of about 140,000 clones listed, about 89% are singletons. This chain connects TRBV7-2 to TRBJ2-3, with 7 positions matching TRBD2. The sequencing sample was made of blood. This sequence was found in a man aged 18 to 29 in good health. The CDR3: CASSLGPQRGTDTQYF. The CDR3 DNA reads TGTGCCAGCAGCTTAGGACCCCAGCGGGGAACAGATACGCAGTATTTT. The full variable domain, in which reference TRBV7-2 and TRBJ2-3 provide the parts outside the CDR3, is GAGVSQSPSNKVTEKGKDVELRCDPISGHTALYWYRQSLGQGLEFLIYFQGNSAPDKSGLPSDRFSAERTGGSVSTLTIQRTQQEDSAVYLCASSLGPQRGTDTQYFGPGTRLTVL.